This T cell receptor beta chain was retrieved from a study of blood T cell repertoires in COVID-19. Study as a whole: Acute and convalescent COVID-19 samples came from the United States, Italy and Spain. PBMCs, B-cell-depleted T cells, or T cells were the source of the cDNA or gDNA that made up the material.

CDR1 and CDR2 (germline): SNHLY, FYNNEI. The CDR3 spans 13 residues. The V gene end was trimmed by 8 bases and the J gene end by 3 bases; junction bases not matched to a gene: 3. Source study methods: For nucleated cells, counts were estimated from reference gene primer amplification. This table comes from immunoSEQ multiplex PCR, and its TCRdb copy is limited to in-frame clones, with some not included. The DNA gave D and trimming, while V, J and clone size come from that table. In the table there are roughly 250,000 clones, approximately 80% of which are singletons. The chain uses TRBV2 and TRBJ2-1; 8 bases are a match to TRBD2. The sample taken for sequencing was peripheral blood. This clonotype originated in a woman of 80 years or more with active or convalescent COVID-19. CDR3 DNA sequence: TGTGCCAGCTGGGCGGGAGGCTACAATGAGCAGTTCTTC. Its translation: CASWAGGYNEQFF.